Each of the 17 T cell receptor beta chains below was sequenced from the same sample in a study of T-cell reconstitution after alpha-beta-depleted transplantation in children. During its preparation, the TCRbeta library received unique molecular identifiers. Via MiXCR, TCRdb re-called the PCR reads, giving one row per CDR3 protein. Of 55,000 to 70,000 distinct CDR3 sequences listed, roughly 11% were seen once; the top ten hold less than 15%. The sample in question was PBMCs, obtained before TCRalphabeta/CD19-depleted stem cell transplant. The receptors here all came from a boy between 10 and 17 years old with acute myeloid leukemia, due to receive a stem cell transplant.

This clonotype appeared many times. This CDR3 reads CASSQARGTEAFF. In DNA, the CDR3 is TGTGCCAGCAGCCAAGCCAGGGGCACTGAAGCTTTCTTT. The chain employs TRBV3-1 and TRBJ1-1; D perhaps matches TRBD1 (6 bases). This CDR3 has 13 amino acids. The germline CDR1 and CDR2 sequences are LGHDT and YNNKEL (reference sequence). V was clipped by 1 base and J by 4 bases, with 7 bases between them.

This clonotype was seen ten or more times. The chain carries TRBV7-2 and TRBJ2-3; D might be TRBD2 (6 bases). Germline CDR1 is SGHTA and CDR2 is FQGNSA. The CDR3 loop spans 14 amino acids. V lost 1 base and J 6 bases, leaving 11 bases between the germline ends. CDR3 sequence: CASSLGAGSDTQYF. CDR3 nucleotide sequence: TGTGCCAGCAGCTTAGGGGCGGGATCGGATACGCAGTATTTT.

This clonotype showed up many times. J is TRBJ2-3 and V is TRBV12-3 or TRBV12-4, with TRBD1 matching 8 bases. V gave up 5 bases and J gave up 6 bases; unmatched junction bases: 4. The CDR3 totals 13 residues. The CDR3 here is CASSPRDRDTQYF. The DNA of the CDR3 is TGTGCCAGCAGTCCCCGGGACAGGGATACGCAGTATTTT.

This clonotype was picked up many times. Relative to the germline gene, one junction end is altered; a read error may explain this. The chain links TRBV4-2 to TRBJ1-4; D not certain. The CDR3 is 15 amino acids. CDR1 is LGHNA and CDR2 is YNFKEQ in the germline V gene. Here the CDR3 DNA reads TGTGCCAGCAGCCAAGTACAGTTCACTAGTGAAAAACTGTTTTTT. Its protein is CASSQVQFTSEKLFF.

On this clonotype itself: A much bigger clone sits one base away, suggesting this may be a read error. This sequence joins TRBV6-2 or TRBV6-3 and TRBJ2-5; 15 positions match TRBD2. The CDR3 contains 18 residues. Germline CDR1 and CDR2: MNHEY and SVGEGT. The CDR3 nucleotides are TGTCCCAGCAGTTCCGGGACTAGCGGGGGGCCACTACAAGAGACCCAGTACTTC. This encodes CPSSSGTSGGPLQETQYF.

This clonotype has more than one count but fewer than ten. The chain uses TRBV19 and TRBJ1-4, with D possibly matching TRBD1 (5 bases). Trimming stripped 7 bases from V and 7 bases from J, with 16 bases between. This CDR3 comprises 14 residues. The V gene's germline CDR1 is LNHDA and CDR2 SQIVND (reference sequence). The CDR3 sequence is CASKRDPRGEKLFF. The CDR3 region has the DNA TGTGCCAGTAAAAGGGACCCAAGGGGTGAAAAACTGTTTTTT.

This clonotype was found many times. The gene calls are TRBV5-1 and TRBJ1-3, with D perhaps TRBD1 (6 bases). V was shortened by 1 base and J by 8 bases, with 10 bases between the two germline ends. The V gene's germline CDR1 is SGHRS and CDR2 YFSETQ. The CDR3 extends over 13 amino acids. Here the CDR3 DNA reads TGCGCCAGCAGCTTGACAGGGACGGACACCATATATTTT. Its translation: CASSLTGTDTIYF.

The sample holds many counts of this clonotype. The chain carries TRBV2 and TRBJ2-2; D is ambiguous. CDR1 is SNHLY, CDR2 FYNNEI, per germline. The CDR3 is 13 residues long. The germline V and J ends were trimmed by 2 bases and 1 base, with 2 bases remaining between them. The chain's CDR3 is CASSEQNTGELFF. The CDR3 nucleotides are TGTGCCAGCAGTGAACAGAACACCGGGGAGCTGTTTTTT.

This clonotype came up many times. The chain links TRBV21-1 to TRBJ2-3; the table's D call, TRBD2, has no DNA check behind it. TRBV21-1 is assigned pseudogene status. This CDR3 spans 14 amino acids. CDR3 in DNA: TGTGCCAGCAGCAAAGAGGGACTCACAGATACGCAGTATTTT. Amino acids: CASSKEGLTDTQYF.

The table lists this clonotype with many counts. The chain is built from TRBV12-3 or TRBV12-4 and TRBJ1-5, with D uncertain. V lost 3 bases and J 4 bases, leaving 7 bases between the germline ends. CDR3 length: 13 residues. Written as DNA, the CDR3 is TGTGCCAGCAGTTTGGTGGCAAATCAGCCCCAGCATTTT. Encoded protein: CASSLVANQPQHF.

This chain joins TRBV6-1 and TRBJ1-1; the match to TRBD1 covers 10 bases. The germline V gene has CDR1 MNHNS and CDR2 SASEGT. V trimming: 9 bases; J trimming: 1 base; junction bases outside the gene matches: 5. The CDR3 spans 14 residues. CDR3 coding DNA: TGTGCCAGTGCGCGGACAGGGGGGAACACTGAAGCTTTCTTT. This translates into CASARTGGNTEAFF.

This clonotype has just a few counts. CDR3 in amino acids: CASRQAGGNTIYF. The CDR3 region has the DNA TGTGCCAGCAGACAGGCGGGTGGAAACACCATATATTTT. This chain joins TRBV25-1 and TRBJ1-3; D possibly corresponds to TRBD1 (5 bases). The CDR3 is 13 amino acids. From germline, CDR1 is MGHDK and CDR2 SYGVNS. V was cut by 6 bases and J by 3 bases, with 9 bases left in between.

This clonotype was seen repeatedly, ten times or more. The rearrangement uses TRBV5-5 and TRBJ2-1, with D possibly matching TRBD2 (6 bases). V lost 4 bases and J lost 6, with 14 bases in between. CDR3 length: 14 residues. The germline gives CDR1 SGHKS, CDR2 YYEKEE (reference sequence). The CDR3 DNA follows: TGTGCCAGCAGCAGCCGGCCGGGAGTCAATGAGCAGTTCTTC. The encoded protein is CASSSRPGVNEQFF.

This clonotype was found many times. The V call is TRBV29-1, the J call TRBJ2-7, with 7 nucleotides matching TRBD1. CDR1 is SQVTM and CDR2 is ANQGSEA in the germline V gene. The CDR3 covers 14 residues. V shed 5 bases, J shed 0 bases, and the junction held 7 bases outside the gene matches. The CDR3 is CSVRRDSTSYEQYF. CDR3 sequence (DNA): TGCAGCGTTCGTCGGGACAGTACCTCCTACGAGCAGTACTTC.

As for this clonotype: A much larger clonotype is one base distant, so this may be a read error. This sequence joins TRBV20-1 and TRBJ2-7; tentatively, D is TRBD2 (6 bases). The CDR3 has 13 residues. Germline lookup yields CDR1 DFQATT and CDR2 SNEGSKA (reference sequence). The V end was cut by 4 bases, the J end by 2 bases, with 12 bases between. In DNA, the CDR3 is TGCAGTGCTAATCCTAGCGCGACCTACGAGCAGTACTTC. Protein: CSANPSATYEQYF.

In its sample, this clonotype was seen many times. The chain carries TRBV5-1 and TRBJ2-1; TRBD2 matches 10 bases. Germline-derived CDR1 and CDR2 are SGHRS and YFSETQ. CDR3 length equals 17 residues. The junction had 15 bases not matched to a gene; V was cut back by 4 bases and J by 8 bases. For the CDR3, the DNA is TGCGCCAGCAGCATCAAGATCTCCGGGACTAGCGTAGATGAGCAGTTCTTC. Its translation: CASSIKISGTSVDEQFF. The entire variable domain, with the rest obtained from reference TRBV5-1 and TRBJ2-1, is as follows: KAGVTQTPRYLIKTRGQQVTLSCSPISGHRSVSWYQQTPGQGLQFLFEYFSETQRNKGNFPGRFSGRQFSNSRSEMNVSTLELGDSALYLCASSIKISGTSVDEQFFGPGTRLTVL.

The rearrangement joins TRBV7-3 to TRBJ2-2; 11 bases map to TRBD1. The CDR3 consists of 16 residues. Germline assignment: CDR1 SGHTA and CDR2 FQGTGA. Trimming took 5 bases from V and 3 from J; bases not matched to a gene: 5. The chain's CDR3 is CASSPGTGGYTGELFF. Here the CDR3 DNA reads TGTGCCAGCAGCCCCGGGACAGGGGGGTACACCGGGGAGCTGTTTTTT.